This TCR beta chain was captured by sequencing in a study of cytomegalovirus exposure and HLA in healthy donors. The germline gives CDR1 SEHNR, CDR2 FQNEAQ (reference sequence). This CDR3 has 14 amino acids. V dropped 5 bases and J dropped 9; count of bases not matched to a gene: 4. Primers for the PCR totalled 60 Vbeta and 13 Jbeta. The data were produced by immunoSEQ multiplex PCR, yet TCRdb's version contains in-frame clones alone and is incomplete. The table includes about 150,000 clones, around three quarters detected once. The chain links TRBV7-9 to TRBJ2-1; 13 nucleotides align to TRBD2. What was sequenced was PBMCs. The receptor was isolated from a woman between 40 and 50 years old in good health and CMV-seropositive. The CDR3 DNA is TGTGCCAGCAGCCGGACTAGCGGGGGTCTTGAGCAGTTCTTC. Encoded protein: CASSRTSGGLEQFF.